This TCR beta chain was recorded in a study of cytomegalovirus exposure and HLA in healthy donors. Study summary: An early release of data contained approximately 80 million unique TCRs, which came from HLA-typed donors.

Study observations and caveats: The study carried out a later analysis of TCR beta sequences. It associated around 17,000 of them with specific HLA alleles at a false discovery rate of 0.05. A later analysis by the authors found several of the most significant clusters apparently linked to common viral pathogens.

Remarks on this clone: Its antigen is undetermined.

With 60 Vbeta and 13 Jbeta primers, the PCR was carried out. Study processing details: An analysis that came later counted 80 million or so unique TCR beta chains, approximately 10 million shared. The table came from immunoSEQ multiplex PCR; TCRdb's copy has only in-frame clones and leaves some out. The DNA gave D and trimming, while V, J and clone size come from that table. This table holds 60,000 to 70,000 clones, approximately 81% found once. Deletions cut 4 bases from V and 1 base from J, with 5 bases between. CDR1 is SGHRS and CDR2 is YFSETQ in the germline V gene. The CDR3 sequence is 13 residues long.

The gene calls are TRBV5-1 and TRBJ2-2; D unresolved. The sequencing sample was made of PBMCs. This receptor was obtained from a woman aged 25 to 39 in good health and CMV-seronegative. Here the CDR3 DNA reads TGCGCCAGCAGCGGCCAGAACACCGGGGAGCTGTTTTTT. Translation gives CASSGQNTGELFF.